Listed below are T cell receptor beta chains from one sample, sequenced in a study of siplizumab effects on memory and regulatory T cells. Clones were read by immunoSEQ multiplex PCR, and TCRdb kept only the in-frame ones, dropping some. The table has roughly 100,000 clones, more than 85% seen once. The source material was CD4+ T cells sorted from blood. These receptors all come from a human donor in good health. The CDR3 runs from the conserved cysteine through the conserved F or W. A D gene is named only where the DNA matches it firmly. Not every row has a clone size; where given, it reads once, few, many or a size class.

j_call clone_size d_call v_call cdr3_aa cdr3_nt
TRBJ2-7 - - TRBV5-1 CASSLADRSYEQYF TGCGCCAGCAGCTTGGCTGACAGGTCCTACGAGCAGTACTTC
TRBJ2-7 - TRBD1 TRBV5-6 CASTLDRGNEQYF TGTGCCAGCACCTTGGACAGGGGAAACGAGCAGTACTTC
TRBJ2-3 - TRBD2 TRBV6-1 CASSESPSGGGSDTQYF TGTGCCAGCAGTGAAAGCCCTAGCGGGGGGGGGTCAGATACGCAGTATTTT
TRBJ2-1 - TRBD2 TRBV5-1 CASSLRLAGGDEQFF TGCGCCAGCAGCTTGCGACTAGCGGGAGGTGATGAGCAGTTCTTC
TRBJ2-1 - - TRBV20-1 CSALRGDEQFF TGCAGTGCCCTCAGGGGAGATGAGCAGTTCTTC
TRBJ1-2 - - TRBV19 CATRRHHQTNYGYTF TGTGCCACTAGGAGACACCACCAAACTAACTATGGCTACACCTTC
TRBJ2-1 - - TRBV6-6 CASRFRTAYNEQFF TGTGCCAGCAGATTCCGGACCGCATACAATGAGCAGTTCTTC
TRBJ2-7 - - TRBV30 CAWGQPYEQYF TGTGCCTGGGGACAGCCCTACGAGCAGTACTTC
TRBJ2-5 once - TRBV19 CASSTGLLQETQYF TGTGCCAGTAGTACCGGACTGCTCCAAGAGACCCAGTACTTC
TRBJ2-1 - - TRBV9 CASSAFYNEQFF TGTGCCAGCAGCGCCTTCTACAATGAGCAGTTCTTC
TRBJ2-7 - TRBD1 TRBV6-5 CASRSQGYPYEQYF TGTGCCAGCAGATCACAGGGGTACCCCTACGAGCAGTACTTC
TRBJ1-1 - TRBD1 TRBV4-1 CASSQVQGAGTEAFF TGCGCCAGCAGCCAAGTCCAGGGGGCGGGCACTGAAGCTTTCTTT
TRBJ1-1 - - TRBV5-6 CASSAAGSMNTEAFF TGTGCCAGCAGCGCCGCAGGGTCCATGAACACTGAAGCTTTCTTT
TRBJ2-2 - - TRBV21-1 CASSKDITGWAANTGELFF TGTGCCAGCAGCAAAGATATTACGGGGTGGGCGGCGAACACCGGGGAGCTGTTTTTT
TRBJ1-6 - - TRBV2 CASRVENSPLHF TGTGCCAGCAGGGTCGAAAATTCACCCCTCCACTTT
TRBJ2-1 - TRBD2 TRBV30 CAWAGLAVNEQFF TGTGCCTGGGCGGGACTAGCGGTAAATGAGCAGTTCTTC
TRBJ1-1 - - TRBV4-1 CASSQPGMNTEAFF TGCGCCAGCAGCCAGCCAGGCATGAACACTGAAGCTTTCTTT
TRBJ2-7 once TRBD1 TRBV5-1 CASSLVGTGRTVEQYF TGCGCCAGCAGCTTGGTAGGGACAGGTAGAACGGTCGAGCAGTACTTC
TRBJ1-3 - - TRBV4-2 CASSQGLRAGGNTIYF TGTGCCAGCAGCCAAGGCCTTCGGGCAGGGGGAAACACCATATATTTT
TRBJ1-2 - - TRBV29-1 CSVEEGTGYGYTF TGCAGCGTTGAAGAGGGCACAGGATATGGCTACACCTTC
TRBJ2-2 - - TRBV11-2 CASSLRPGLPGELFF TGTGCCAGCAGCTTACGCCCTGGTCTTCCCGGGGAGCTGTTTTTT
TRBJ2-5 - TRBD1 TRBV7-2 CASTQGQQETQYF TGTGCCAGCACCCAGGGACAGCAAGAGACCCAGTACTTC
TRBJ2-1 - - TRBV19 CASNSGRSNEQFF TGTGCCAGTAATAGCGGACGGAGTAATGAGCAGTTCTTC
TRBJ2-3 once - TRBV14 CASSQESGYTQYF TGTGCCAGCAGCCAAGAGAGTGGCTATACGCAGTATTTT
TRBJ1-2 - - TRBV29-1 CSVPSVTDAYGYTF TGCAGCGTTCCCTCGGTTACAGACGCCTATGGCTACACCTTC
TRBJ1-2 - - TRBV6-1 CASARNYGYTF TGTGCCAGCGCGAGGAACTATGGCTACACCTTC
TRBJ2-1 - - TRBV7-9 CASSPPWGSEQFF TGTGCCAGCAGCCCGCCCTGGGGCAGTGAGCAGTTCTTC
TRBJ2-5 once - TRBV27 CASGRDWETQYF TGTGCCAGCGGGCGGGACTGGGAGACCCAGTACTTC
TRBJ2-1 - TRBD2 TRBV2 CASSEARGLAGRYNEQFF TGTGCCAGCAGTGAAGCGCGAGGACTAGCGGGACGTTACAATGAGCAGTTCTTC
TRBJ2-3 - - TRBV27 CASSLTRAPSTDTQYF TGTGCCAGCAGTTTAACCCGGGCCCCTAGCACAGATACGCAGTATTTT
TRBJ1-3 - - TRBV14 CASSQNRVGGNTIYF TGTGCCAGCAGCCAAAACAGGGTCGGCGGAAACACCATATATTTT
TRBJ2-4 - - TRBV18 CASSPPWTEGIQYF TGTGCCAGCTCACCACCGTGGACAGAAGGCATTCAGTACTTC
TRBJ1-1 - - TRBV6-5 CASRRGTEAFF TGTGCCAGCAGAAGGGGGACTGAAGCTTTCTTT
TRBJ2-5 - - TRBV7-2 CASSFWQETQYF TGTGCCAGCAGCTTTTGGCAAGAGACCCAGTACTTC
TRBJ2-2 - - TRBV29-1 CSVERTANTGELFF TGCAGCGTTGAACGGACAGCGAACACCGGGGAGCTGTTTTTT
TRBJ2-3 - - TRBV9 CASSRSPGVTDTQYF TGTGCCAGCAGTCGAAGCCCGGGGGTGACAGATACGCAGTATTTT
TRBJ2-5 - TRBD2 TRBV19 CASTSAGEGGETQYF TGTGCCAGTACTTCAGCGGGGGAAGGGGGAGAGACCCAGTACTTC
TRBJ1-3 - TRBD1 TRBV10-3 CAAHRDRGYALGNTIYF TGTGCCGCACACCGGGACAGGGGATACGCTTTAGGAAACACCATATATTTT
TRBJ2-1 - TRBD2 TRBV19 CASSIEAGGPSEQFF TGTGCCAGTAGTATCGAAGCGGGGGGGCCGAGTGAGCAGTTCTTC
TRBJ2-1 once - TRBV30 CAWSSPRLPYNEQFF TGTGCCTGGAGCTCGCCTCGGCTTCCCTACAATGAGCAGTTCTTC
TRBJ1-2 - - TRBV5-6 CASSLSRTNYGYTF TGTGCCAGCAGCTTGTCGCGGACTAACTATGGCTACACCTTC
TRBJ1-1 - - TRBV9 CASSAQGAHTEAFF TGTGCCAGCAGCGCCCAGGGCGCGCACACTGAAGCTTTCTTT
TRBJ1-6 - TRBD1 TRBV5-1 CASSLDRFYNSPLHF TGCGCCAGCAGCCTGGACAGGTTCTATAATTCACCCCTCCACTTT
TRBJ2-1 - TRBD2 TRBV4-1 CASSRQRQGLGDNEQFF TGCGCCAGCAGCCGCCAACGCCAGGGACTAGGCGACAATGAGCAGTTCTTC
TRBJ2-4 - TRBD2 TRBV7-2 CASSLGPGGAKNIQYF TGTGCCAGCAGCTTAGGGCCGGGAGGGGCCAAAAACATTCAGTACTTC
TRBJ2-7 - TRBD2 TRBV6-1 CASKMGLPSYEQYF TGTGCCAGCAAGATGGGACTACCTTCCTACGAGCAGTACTTC
TRBJ2-7 once - TRBV30 CAGSWGHGYEQYF TGTGCCGGTTCATGGGGTCACGGCTACGAGCAGTACTTC
TRBJ2-2 once - TRBV5-4 CASSLRGSNTGELFF TGTGCCAGCAGCTTGAGGGGGTCGAACACCGGGGAGCTGTTTTTT
TRBJ1-6 few - TRBV11-2 CASSLMTRSPLHF TGTGCCAGCAGCTTAATGACTCGTTCACCCCTCCACTTT
TRBJ1-2 - - TRBV19 CASSAPGRGEYGYTF TGTGCCAGTAGTGCACCCGGACGGGGGGAGTATGGCTACACCTTC